One and the same sample provided the 32 T cell receptor beta chains below, sequenced in a study of control samples from healthy donors and cancer patients. Assay: immunoSEQ multiplex PCR; the TCRdb copy retains only in-frame clones and omits some. The repertoire has about 130,000 clones, about 91% of them found once; the top ten carry approximately 8.6%. Material: blood. The receptor set was obtained from a young man in good health.

The rearrangement uses TRBV29-1 and TRBJ2-5; D is perhaps TRBD2 (6 bases). Germline loops: CDR1 SQVTM, CDR2 ANQGSEA. V shed 7 bases and J shed 4 bases, with 13 bases lying between them. The CDR3 loop spans 12 amino acids. The CDR3 protein is CSGGGGGETQYF. DNA of the CDR3: TGCAGCGGGGGAGGAGGCGGAGAGACCCAGTACTTC.

The genes are TRBV5-1 and TRBJ2-1; a weak D match, TRBD2 (5 bases). Germline V gene data show CDR1 as SGHRS and CDR2 as YFSETQ. Trimming took off 2 bases at V and 8 bases at J, with 20 bases between the two ends. The CDR3 has 16 amino acids. CDR3 sequence reads: CASSFRAAVLRDEQFF. The CDR3 DNA reads TGCGCCAGCAGCTTTAGAGCGGCCGTTCTCCGAGATGAGCAGTTCTTC.

The rearrangement joins TRBV12-3 or TRBV12-4 to TRBJ1-5; 9 bases are shared with TRBD1. The CDR3 spans 13 residues. The V gene end was trimmed by 5 bases and the J gene end by 5 bases; junction bases not matched to a gene: 1. CDR3 bases: TGTGCCAGCAGTCGGACAGGGGATCAGCCCCAGCATTTT. Residues: CASSRTGDQPQHF.

V is TRBV10-2 and J is TRBJ1-4; a weak D match, TRBD1 (5 bases). Germline V gives CDR1 WSHSY, CDR2 SAAADI. The V end lost 3 bases, the J end lost 7 bases, and 9 bases lay between the germline ends. CDR3 length equals 13 residues. CDR3 residues: CASSETGFEKLFF. In DNA form, the CDR3 reads TGCGCCAGCAGTGAAACAGGTTTTGAAAAACTGTTTTTT.

This chain connects TRBV5-1 to TRBJ2-5; D is perhaps TRBD1 (6 bases). Trimming removed 0 bases from V and 0 bases from J, with 9 bases in between. Germline CDR1 is SGHRS and CDR2 is YFSETQ. The CDR3 sequence is 15 residues long. The CDR3 is CASSLARTDQETQYF. In DNA form, the CDR3 reads TGCGCCAGCAGCTTGGCCCGGACAGACCAAGAGACCCAGTACTTC.

This clone has only one observation. The chain couples TRBV15 to TRBJ1-1, with 11 nucleotides matching TRBD1. CDR1 is LNHNV and CDR2 is YYDKDF in the germline V gene (reference sequence). V lost 2 bases to trimming and J lost 0 bases; unmatched junction nucleotides: 2. The CDR3 is 16 amino acids. The CDR3 loop reads CATSRRTGGVNTEAFF. CDR3 bases: TGTGCCACCAGCAGAAGGACAGGGGGCGTGAACACTGAAGCTTTCTTT.

The chain combines TRBV7-6 with TRBJ1-4; TRBD1 is a possible D gene (6 bases). Per germline, CDR1 SGHVS and CDR2 FNYEAQ. Between the trimmed V and J ends, which lost 1 base and 7 bases, there was a span of 16 bases. The CDR3 consists of 16 residues. The CDR3 nucleotides are TGTGCCAGCAGCTTAGGGCTCGGGGGCGCCGGTGAAAAACTGTTTTTT. Translation: CASSLGLGGAGEKLFF.

The chain recombines TRBV4-1 with TRBJ2-7; a weak D match, TRBD2 (5 bases). This CDR3 spans 13 amino acids. Germline V CDR1 and CDR2: MGHRA, YSYEKL. Deletions cut 1 base from V and 2 bases from J, with 6 bases between. In DNA, the CDR3 is TGCGCCAGCAGCCAAGCGGGGACCTACGAGCAGTACTTC. It codes for CASSQAGTYEQYF.

This clone was found once. V is TRBV6-4 and J is TRBJ2-1; D is uncertain. Trimming pared 2 bases from V and 0 bases from J, leaving 11 bases between. Per the germline V gene, CDR1 is MRHNA and CDR2 is SNTAGT. The CDR3 has 16 residues. CDR3 protein: CASSDGVPSSYNEQFF. CDR3 nucleotides: TGTGCCAGCAGTGACGGAGTTCCGAGCTCCTACAATGAGCAGTTCTTC.

The chain is built from TRBV10-3 and TRBJ1-2; 8 bases match TRBD1. In germline, CDR1 is ENHRY, CDR2 SYGVKD. This CDR3 is built from 15 residues. The V segment lost 4 bases and the J segment 0 bases; nucleotides outside the gene matches: 4. CDR3 sequence: CAISAPTGANYGYTF. CDR3 in DNA: TGTGCCATCAGTGCGCCGACAGGGGCTAACTATGGCTACACCTTC.

The chain couples TRBV7-9 to TRBJ1-1; 7 bases are a match to TRBD1. V dropped 1 base and J dropped 8; count of bases not matched to a gene: 7. The germline V gene encodes CDR1 SEHNR and CDR2 FQNEAQ (reference sequence). This CDR3 spans 14 amino acids. This CDR3 reads CASSLEQGQTEAFF. For the CDR3, the DNA is TGTGCCAGCAGCTTAGAGCAGGGACAGACCGAAGCTTTCTTT.

The V gene is TRBV6-1, the J gene TRBJ1-2; possible D gene TRBD1, 5 bases. V dropped 3 bases and J dropped 5 bases, with 10 bases sitting between them. The CDR3 runs to 13 residues. Per germline, CDR1 MNHNS and CDR2 SASEGT. The DNA for the CDR3 is TGTGCCAGCAGTGAGCCGACAGCTTATGGCTACACCTTC. This gives the protein CASSEPTAYGYTF.

This clone has only one observation. This rearrangement joins TRBV3-1 (or the pseudogene TRBV3-2) to TRBJ1-2; D ambiguous. Per the germline V gene, CDR1 is LGHDT and CDR2 is YNNKEL (reference sequence). Trimming removed 0 bases from V and 7 bases from J, with 9 bases in between. CDR3 size: 13 residues. The chain's CDR3 is CASSQEWISGYTF. DNA for the CDR3: TGTGCCAGCAGCCAAGAGTGGATTTCTGGCTACACCTTC.

This chain connects TRBV7-9 to TRBJ2-1; D call uncertain. Per the germline V gene, CDR1 is SEHNR and CDR2 is FQNEAQ (reference sequence). Trimming removed 1 base at V and 6 bases at J, with 7 bases between. The CDR3 runs 13 residues. CDR3 amino acids: CASSLVSFNEQFF. The CDR3 bases are TGTGCCAGCAGCTTAGTCTCATTCAATGAGCAGTTCTTC.

The gene calls are TRBV6-5 and TRBJ1-1, with D perhaps matching TRBD1 (5 bases). The CDR3 is 12 residues long. CDR1 is MNHEY, CDR2 SVGAGI, per germline. Between the trimmed V and J ends, which lost 7 bases and 5 bases, there was a span of 11 bases. The CDR3 sequence is CASTQGRTEAFF. Here the CDR3 DNA reads TGTGCCAGCACTCAGGGTCGGACTGAAGCTTTCTTT.

This rearrangement joins TRBV19 to TRBJ1-1; D unclear. The germline V gene has CDR1 LNHDA and CDR2 SQIVND (reference sequence). V was cut by 5 bases and J by 5 bases, with 6 bases left in between. This CDR3 region has 11 residues. CDR3 sequence: CASSFGTEAFF. CDR3 nucleotides: TGTGCCAGTAGTTTTGGGACTGAAGCTTTCTTT.

The chain uses TRBV25-1 and TRBJ2-3; no clear D. Germline loops: CDR1 MGHDK, CDR2 SYGVNS. Trimming took 3 bases from V and 1 from J, leaving 8 bases between them. The CDR3 runs to 14 residues. CDR3 amino acids: CASSEGYGTDTQYF. CDR3 sequence (DNA): TGTGCCAGCAGTGAGGGCTATGGCACAGATACGCAGTATTTT.

The chain is built from TRBV30 and TRBJ1-2; D is unresolved. V lost 3 bases and J lost 1, with 15 bases in between. Germline V lookup: CDR1 GTSNPN, CDR2 SVGIG (reference sequence). This CDR3 comprises 15 residues. The CDR3 sequence is CAWRAISKGNYGYTF. Written as DNA, the CDR3 is TGTGCCTGGAGGGCGATTAGTAAGGGTAACTATGGCTACACCTTC.

The V and J genes are TRBV11-3 and TRBJ2-1; TRBD2 is a possible D gene (6 bases). The germline gives CDR1 SGHNT, CDR2 YENEEA. This CDR3 region has 13 residues. Trimming pared 5 bases from V and 3 bases from J, leaving 8 bases between. Written as DNA, the CDR3 is TGTGCCAGCAGCGCGGACTACTACAATGAGCAGTTCTTC. Its protein product is CASSADYYNEQFF.

The genes are TRBV6-5 and TRBJ1-1; 8 nucleotides line up with TRBD1. CDR3 size: 13 residues. CDR1 MNHEY and CDR2 SVGAGI come from the germline V gene. Trimming at V came to 6 bases and at J to 1 base, leaving 1 base not matched to a gene. In nucleotides, the CDR3 is TGTGCCAGCAGGGGGACAGGGAACACTGAAGCTTTCTTT. This sequence encodes CASRGTGNTEAFF.

The chain couples TRBV5-1 to TRBJ1-3; no firm D call. Per germline, CDR1 SGHRS and CDR2 YFSETQ. Trimming pared 0 bases from V and 0 bases from J, leaving 7 bases between. The CDR3 contains 15 residues. Here the CDR3 reads CASSLAGNSGNTIYF. The CDR3 nucleotides read TGCGCCAGCAGCTTGGCGGGGAACTCTGGAAACACCATATATTTT. Complete variable domain (other parts from reference TRBV5-1 and TRBJ1-3): KAGVTQTPRYLIKTRGQQVTLSCSPISGHRSVSWYQQTPGQGLQFLFEYFSETQRNKGNFPGRFSGRQFSNSRSEMNVSTLELGDSALYLCASSLAGNSGNTIYFGEGSWLTVV.

The gene calls are TRBV3-1 (or the pseudogene TRBV3-2) and TRBJ1-6, with 8 bases matching TRBD1. V was pared by 1 base and J by 10 bases, with 6 bases of the junction left unmatched. The CDR3 length is 15 residues. CDR1 is LGHDT, CDR2 YNNKEL, per germline (reference sequence). CDR3 sequence reads: CASSQADRVGSPLHF. CDR3 nucleotide sequence: TGTGCCAGCAGCCAAGCGGACAGGGTTGGGTCACCCCTCCACTTT.

CDR3 in amino acids: CASSEVWGSKTQYF. The DNA for the CDR3 is TGTGCCAGCAGTGAAGTATGGGGGTCAAAGACCCAGTACTTC. The J gene is TRBJ2-5, the V gene TRBV6-1; either TRBD1 or TRBD2 may supply D (5 bases each). The CDR3 has 14 residues. Per germline, CDR1 MNHNS and CDR2 SASEGT. V was shortened by 1 base and J by 6 bases, with 12 bases between the two germline ends.

This clone was observed a single time. The chain carries TRBV5-1 and TRBJ2-3, with 8 bases that match TRBD2. This CDR3 region has 16 residues. V lost 7 bases to trimming and J lost 6 bases; unmatched junction nucleotides: 16. From germline, CDR1 is SGHRS and CDR2 YFSETQ. CDR3 in DNA: TGCGCCAGCGCCGACGGGGACCCGGGGGGGCTGGATACGCAGTATTTT. It yields the protein CASADGDPGGLDTQYF.

The chain joins TRBV4-2 to TRBJ1-2, with 9 bases fitting TRBD1. Germline V lookup: CDR1 LGHNA, CDR2 YNFKEQ. With V trimmed by 0 bases and J by 8 bases, 4 bases remained unmatched. This CDR3 is built from 14 residues. CDR3 loop: CASSQDTTGGGYTF. The CDR3 DNA sequence: TGTGCCAGCAGCCAAGATACGACAGGGGGGGGCTACACCTTC.

V is TRBV4-1 and J is TRBJ2-3, with 11 bases lining up with TRBD2. The trim removed 0 bases at V and 5 bases at J, leaving 4 bases unmatched. This CDR3 is 16 amino acids long. The germline V gene has CDR1 MGHRA and CDR2 YSYEKL. CDR3 loop: CASSQDSGGAGDTQYF. DNA of the CDR3: TGCGCCAGCAGCCAAGATAGCGGGGGGGCCGGAGATACGCAGTATTTT.

The chain recombines TRBV6-2 or TRBV6-3 with TRBJ1-5; D ambiguous. V was trimmed by 5 bases and J by 8 bases, leaving 10 bases between them. Germline V gene lookup returns CDR1 MNHEY and CDR2 SVGEGT. The CDR3 covers 12 residues. CDR3 region: CASSPSWEPQHF. The CDR3, as DNA: TGTGCCAGCAGTCCCTCTTGGGAGCCCCAGCATTTT.

J is TRBJ1-2 and V is TRBV21-1. TRBV21-1 is noted as a pseudogene. CDR3 length: 15 residues. CDR3 DNA: TGTGCCAGCAGCAAAGTAGGAGGGGGTCGGTATGGCTACACCTTC. It encodes CASSKVGGGRYGYTF.

This chain uses TRBV12-3 or TRBV12-4 with TRBJ2-7; D not certain. This CDR3 spans 13 amino acids. Trimming removed 6 bases at V and 3 bases at J, with 12 bases between. The CDR3: CASRPSQNYEQYF. The CDR3 nucleotides read TGTGCCAGCAGGCCCTCACAGAACTACGAGCAGTACTTC.

The gene calls are TRBV5-4 and TRBJ2-5; 15 bases line up with TRBD2. Trimming took 4 bases from V and 5 from J; bases not matched to a gene: 9. Germline V lookup: CDR1 SGHNT, CDR2 YYREEE (reference sequence). This CDR3 is 17 amino acids long. CDR3 amino acids: CASSPGTSGGRRETQYF. The CDR3 DNA reads as TGTGCCAGCAGCCCTGGGACTAGCGGGGGGAGGAGGGAGACCCAGTACTTC.

This clone showed up just once. This chain connects TRBV11-2 to TRBJ1-1; the D gene is possibly TRBD1 (5 bases). This CDR3 region has 14 residues. V was pared by 3 bases and J by 6 bases, with 14 bases between. From germline, CDR1 is SGHAT and CDR2 FQNNGV. The DNA of the CDR3 is TGTGCCAGCAGCTTCGGTTTACGGGACGCTGAAGCTTTCTTT. It translates to CASSFGLRDAEAFF.

This chain links TRBV12-5 with TRBJ1-2; D gene unclear. The CDR3 is made up of 16 amino acids. Germline-derived CDR1 and CDR2 are LGHNT and FRNRAP. Trimming cost V 4 bases and J 2 bases, with 17 bases left between them. The CDR3 DNA sequence: TGTGCTAGTGGTTCCCCCCCGGTGGACGCAAACTATGGCTACACCTTC. Amino acids: CASGSPPVDANYGYTF.